These T cell receptor beta chains were read from a single sample in a study of beta chain features in type 1 diabetes. Profiled with immunoSEQ multiplex PCR; TCRdb holds only in-frame clones, not every one. This sample has 120,000 to 150,000 clones, with roughly 10% found just once. Material: central memory CD4+ T cells from blood. Receptors originate from a middle-aged woman in good health. Both conserved end residues are part of each CDR3. The D gene is left open where the match is weak. Rows give clone size only sometimes, using once, few, many, or a class for an expanded clone.

TRBD1,TRBV5-1,TRBJ2-1,-,CASSMGQGSNEQFF,TGCGCCAGCAGCATGGGACAGGGGTCTAATGAGCAGTTCTTC
-,TRBV7-9,TRBJ1-2,-,CASSLGQGYGYTF,TGTGCCAGCAGCCTGGGGCAGGGCTATGGCTACACCTTC
TRBD1,TRBV5-1,TRBJ2-1,few,CASSLRQGGNNEQFF,TGCGCCAGCAGCTTACGACAGGGTGGGAACAATGAGCAGTTCTTC
TRBD2,TRBV6-6,TRBJ2-3,-,CASRYRTSSTDTQYF,TGTGCCAGCAGGTACAGGACTAGTAGCACAGATACGCAGTATTTT
TRBD2,TRBV11-2,TRBJ2-1,few,CASSLDWGTREAEQFF,TGTGCCAGCAGCTTAGATTGGGGGACTAGGGAAGCTGAGCAGTTCTTC
-,TRBV5-1,TRBJ2-7,-,CASSLDGSRGSYEQYF,TGCGCCAGCAGCTTGGACGGCTCTAGGGGCTCCTACGAGCAGTACTTC
TRBD2,TRBV27,TRBJ2-1,-,CASRDGGGDEQFF,TGTGCCAGCAGGGATGGTGGGGGGGATGAGCAGTTCTTC
TRBD2,TRBV5-1,TRBJ2-7,few,CASSFLAGGNEQYF,TGCGCCAGCAGCTTTCTAGCCGGGGGGAACGAGCAGTACTTC
-,TRBV7-8,TRBJ1-6,few,CASSLPSSPLHF,TGTGCCAGCAGCTTACCGTCGTCACCCCTCCACTTT
TRBD2,TRBV7-2,TRBJ2-7,-,CASSLFSFGLAGGTYEQYF,TGTGCCAGCAGTCTCTTTTCTTTCGGACTAGCGGGGGGTACCTACGAGCAGTACTTC